Described below is a single TCR beta chain sequence and its context. The CDR3 spans 17 residues. V was pared by 3 bases and J by 4 bases, with 10 bases of the junction left unmatched. Germline CDR1 is SEHNR and CDR2 is FQNEAQ (reference sequence). This record belongs to a study of blood T cell repertoires in COVID-19. Libraries were prepared by immunoSEQ multiplex PCR; TCRdb keeps only in-frame clonotypes and omits some of them. Here the sample spans 130,000 to 150,000 clones, approximately 88% being singletons. The TCR originated in a woman aged 45-65 years with acute or convalescent COVID-19. The chain combines TRBV7-9 with TRBJ2-4, with 9 bases fitting TRBD1. The sequenced sample consisted of peripheral blood. CDR3 in amino acids: CASSLWTGEFGKNIQYF. CDR3 in DNA: TGTGCCAGCAGCTTGTGGACAGGGGAGTTTGGGAAAAACATTCAGTACTTC.